This entry lists 20 T cell receptor beta chains sequenced from one sample in a study of beta chain features in type 1 diabetes (dated by TCRdb to 2016 to 2019). Library preparation employed the immunoSEQ multiplex PCR assay. The entire isolated RNA was reverse transcribed using the High Capacity cDNA Reverse Transcription Kit, and thus expressed TCRB transcripts were sequenced. TCRdb stores this immuneACCESS table with in-frame sequences only. Part of the clones is absent; in the studies checked, under half of the shortfall reflects unresolved V genes, and no reason is known for the rest. The sample table records hundreds of thousands of clones; 9.5% to 11% of these occur just once. The ten largest account for approximately 0.016% of the sample. The sample was naive CD4+ T cells from blood. Per the publication, the cell subset or site label means: true naive CD4+ T cells. The receptor source for this set is a woman in her twenties or thirties in good health.

This chain uses TRBV18 with TRBJ2-7; TRBD1 aligns across 9 bases. The CDR3 has 15 residues. V lost 3 bases and J lost 1; bases outside the gene matches: 4. Germline V lookup: CDR1 KGHSH, CDR2 LQKENI. This CDR3 is CASSPRQGGSYEQYF. The CDR3 coding sequence is TGTGCCAGCTCACCTCGACAGGGGGGGTCCTACGAGCAGTACTTC.

This clone was detected only a few times. The CDR3 is CASSQDLGGSRGNEKLFF. The CDR3 bases are TGTGCCAGCAGCCAAGACCTCGGTGGGTCCAGGGGGAATGAAAAACTGTTTTTT. V is TRBV14 and J is TRBJ1-4, with 7 bases lining up with TRBD1. Germline V gene data show CDR1 as SGHDN and CDR2 as FVKESK. V lost 0 bases, J lost 5 bases, and 12 bases stayed unmatched. The CDR3 contains 18 residues.

This clone showed up just a few times. The gene calls are TRBV25-1 and TRBJ2-7, with 9 positions matching TRBD2. Germline V gene lookup returns CDR1 MGHDK and CDR2 SYGVNS. This CDR3 is built from 17 residues. The junction had 9 bases not matched to a gene; V was cut back by 0 bases and J by 3 bases. The CDR3 region has the DNA TGTGCCAGCAGTGAATATGGGAGCGGGAGGACTTACTACGAGCAGTACTTC. Protein: CASSEYGSGRTYYEQYF.

This chain links TRBV7-6 with TRBJ1-1; 8 bases map to TRBD1. CDR1 SGHVS and CDR2 FNYEAQ come from the germline V gene. V shed 4 bases, J shed 2 bases, and the junction held 6 bases outside the gene matches. CDR3 length: 15 residues. This CDR3 is CASSSAGGINTEAFF. DNA for the CDR3: TGTGCCAGCAGCTCCGCAGGGGGCATTAACACTGAAGCTTTCTTT. The full variable domain, rest sourced from reference TRBV7-6 and TRBJ1-1, is GAGVSQSPRYKVTKRGQDVALRCDPISGHVSLYWYRQALGQGPEFLTYFNYEAQQDKSGLPNDRFSAERPEGSISTLTIQRTEQRDSAMYRCASSSAGGINTEAFFGQGTRLTVV.

The rearrangement links TRBV4-2 to TRBJ2-7; 7 nucleotides agree with TRBD2. V shed 0 bases, J shed 5 bases, and the junction held 10 bases outside the gene matches. This CDR3 spans 16 amino acids. Germline V gene sequence: CDR1 LGHNA, CDR2 YNFKEQ. The CDR3 DNA follows: TGTGCCAGCAGCCAAGAGGTCGCGGGAGTTCCCCACGAGCAGTACTTC. It is translated as CASSQEVAGVPHEQYF.

This chain joins TRBV28 and TRBJ2-7; tentatively, D is TRBD1 (6 bases). CDR3 size: 15 residues. V lost 1 base to trimming and J lost 4 bases, with 14 bases between them. The V gene's germline CDR1 is MDHEN and CDR2 SYDVKM. The CDR3 bases are TGTGCCAGCAGTTTATTAAACAGGGAAATGTACGAGCAGTACTTC. Residues: CASSLLNREMYEQYF.

J is TRBJ2-1 and V is TRBV28; D is perhaps TRBD1 (7 bases). The CDR3 runs to 15 residues. Germline values: CDR1 MDHEN, CDR2 SYDVKM. V was shortened by 4 bases and J by 10 bases, with 20 bases between the two germline ends. In nucleotides, the CDR3 is TGTGCCAGCAGTTCGGAGGGGGCTTTTACAGGGGAGCAGTTCTTC. Protein: CASSSEGAFTGEQFF.

This chain connects TRBV5-6 to TRBJ2-7; the D gene is possibly TRBD2 (6 bases). This CDR3 contains 14 residues. Trimming shortened V by 2 bases and J by 6 bases, and 15 bases separated the two germline ends. Germline CDR1 and CDR2: SGHDT and YYEEEE. The CDR3 sequence: CASSLGQGGGEQYF. CDR3 bases: TGTGCCAGCAGCTTAGGTCAGGGAGGAGGCGAGCAGTACTTC.

This clone appeared a few times. The chain is built from TRBV5-1 and TRBJ2-7, with D maybe TRBD1 (7 bases). Trimming pared 8 bases from V and 2 bases from J, leaving 17 bases between. The CDR3 length is 14 residues. CDR1 and CDR2 from the germline V gene are SGHRS and YFSETQ. For the CDR3, the DNA is TGCGCCAGTCAGGGGGGCGGCCGGACCTACGAGCAGTACTTC. Its translation is CASQGGGRTYEQYF.

The chain couples TRBV2 to TRBJ2-7; D might be TRBD2 (5 bases). Trimming took 6 bases from V and 0 from J, leaving 12 bases between them. This CDR3 has 14 residues. The germline CDR1 and CDR2 sequences are SNHLY and FYNNEI. CDR3 coding DNA: TGTGCCAGCAGGGGAGTGGAGCTCTCCTACGAGCAGTACTTC. Protein: CASRGVELSYEQYF.

This clone occurred a few times. The gene calls are TRBV7-2 and TRBJ2-7; 7 bases match TRBD1. V gave up 5 bases and J gave up 3 bases; unmatched junction bases: 10. Germline V gives CDR1 SGHTA, CDR2 FQGNSA. The CDR3 has 15 amino acids. The CDR3 sequence: CASSLQTGSRYEQYF. In DNA, the CDR3 is TGTGCCAGCAGCCTACAGACAGGGTCCCGCTACGAGCAGTACTTC.

This clone was seen a few times. This chain links TRBV30 with TRBJ2-7; D may be TRBD1 (6 bases). This CDR3 has 18 amino acids. V lost 3 bases and J lost 1, with 25 bases in between. CDR1 and CDR2 from the germline V gene are GTSNPN and SVGIG (reference sequence). The CDR3 is CAWRAKARGSLGSYEQYF. The CDR3 DNA is TGTGCCTGGAGAGCCAAGGCCAGGGGTTCCCTTGGTTCCTACGAGCAGTACTTC.

V and J are TRBV4-3 and TRBJ2-3, with 8 bases fitting TRBD2. The V gene end was trimmed by 1 base and the J gene end by 4 bases; junction bases not matched to a gene: 7. In germline, CDR1 is LGHNA, CDR2 YSLEER. This CDR3 is 16 amino acids long. The CDR3 DNA reads TGCGCCAGCAGCCAAGGTCCAGCGGGAGCGTCAGATACGCAGTATTTT. This gives the protein CASSQGPAGASDTQYF.

This clone was counted a few times. The chain links TRBV7-8 to TRBJ2-3; D not resolved. Germline loops: CDR1 SGHVS, CDR2 FQNEAQ. V was trimmed by 5 bases and J by 5 bases, leaving 17 bases between them. There are 15 residues in the CDR3. CDR3 sequence reads: CASSDQDLKGDTQYF. The CDR3 nucleotides are TGTGCCAGCAGCGATCAGGATCTTAAAGGAGATACGCAGTATTTT.

The chain links TRBV28 to TRBJ1-1; 7 bases agree with TRBD1. Germline V gene data show CDR1 as MDHEN and CDR2 as SYDVKM. J lost 0 bases, V lost 2 bases, and 6 bases had no gene match. This CDR3 has 16 residues. The CDR3 here is CASSLIQGGMNTEAFF. CDR3 DNA: TGTGCCAGCAGTTTAATCCAGGGGGGAATGAACACTGAAGCTTTCTTT.

This clone turned up a few times. V usage is TRBV19 and J usage is TRBJ2-3; 9 nucleotides line up with TRBD2. The CDR3 sequence is 15 residues long. Germline CDR1 and CDR2: LNHDA and SQIVND (reference sequence). After removal of 6 bases from V and 2 bases from J, the junction contained 6 bases not matched to a gene. The CDR3 sequence is CASSSTSGFTDTQYF. The CDR3 DNA is TGTGCCAGTAGCTCGACTAGCGGCTTCACAGATACGCAGTATTTT.

The gene calls are TRBV25-1 and TRBJ2-3, with 11 bases lining up with TRBD2. The CDR3 sequence is 16 residues long. Germline V gene sequence: CDR1 MGHDK, CDR2 SYGVNS. V shed 3 bases, J shed 0 bases, and the junction held 2 bases outside the gene matches. The CDR3 reads CASSDRLAGSTDTQYF. CDR3 DNA sequence: TGTGCCAGCAGTGACCGACTAGCGGGAAGCACAGATACGCAGTATTTT.

The chain is built from TRBV2 and TRBJ2-3; perhaps TRBD2 as D (6 bases). Trimming took off 8 bases at V and 2 bases at J, with 14 bases between the two ends. CDR1 is SNHLY and CDR2 is FYNNEI in the germline V gene. The CDR3 covers 14 residues. This CDR3 reads CASSREFFTDTQYF. In DNA form, the CDR3 reads TGTGCCAGCTCTCGGGAGTTTTTCACAGATACGCAGTATTTT.

This clone has a handful of counts. The sample has other DNA sequences that encode this CDR3 too. The V gene is TRBV5-1, the J gene TRBJ1-4, with 9 bases aligning to TRBD1. The CDR3 sequence is 14 residues long. In germline, CDR1 is SGHRS, CDR2 YFSETQ. V was clipped by 5 bases and J by 5 bases; unmatched bases: 4. CDR3 protein: CASSFGQGNEKLFF. DNA of the CDR3: TGCGCCAGCAGTTTCGGACAGGGGAATGAAAAACTGTTTTTT.

The chain carries TRBV19 and TRBJ1-1; no clear D. V lost 4 bases, J lost 0 bases, and 12 bases lay in between. The CDR3 runs to 15 residues. CDR1 and CDR2 (germline): LNHDA, SQIVND (reference sequence). The CDR3 here is CASSTAGALNTEAFF. In DNA, the CDR3 is TGTGCCAGTAGTACTGCAGGTGCCTTGAACACTGAAGCTTTCTTT.